The entry below gives a single T cell receptor (beta chain) sequence along with its context. The germline V gene encodes CDR1 MDHEN and CDR2 SYDVKM. The V end was cut by 5 bases, the J end by 5 bases, with 16 bases between. There are 14 residues in the CDR3. This sample was taken from a study of blood T cell repertoires in COVID-19. Overall study context: The United States, Italy and Spain provided the acute and convalescent COVID-19 samples. T cells, B-cell-depleted T cells, or PBMCs supplied cDNA or gDNA.

Ages ranged from about 18 to 89 years, with residence in about 23 US areas. Clones were read by immunoSEQ multiplex PCR, and TCRdb kept only the in-frame ones, dropping some. The sample carries roughly 280,000 clones, about 90% recorded once. The sequence derives from a woman in her fifties or sixties who had recovered from COVID-19. The chain joins TRBV28 to TRBJ2-7; D is possibly TRBD2 (6 bases). The sequenced material came from PBMCs or T cells enriched from blood (not recorded which). CDR3 sequence (DNA): TGTGCCAGCAGTCCCGCCCGGGGGAGGAACGAGCAGTACTTC. Its translation is CASSPARGRNEQYF.